This T cell receptor beta chain was retrieved from a study of blood T cell repertoires in COVID-19. The overall study: COVID-19 samples collected from the United States, Italy and Spain covered acute and convalescent phases. From T cells, B-cell-depleted T cells, or PBMCs came the material, which was cDNA or gDNA.

V was trimmed by 7 bases and J by 8 bases, leaving 14 bases between them. Per the germline V gene, CDR1 is SNHLY and CDR2 is FYNNEI. The CDR3 length is 13 residues. Sequencing was performed with immunoSEQ multiplex PCR; in TCRdb, only in-frame clones are kept and a portion is missing. Of about 280,000 clones listed, approximately 89% are singletons. The sample taken for sequencing was PBMCs or T cells enriched from blood (not recorded which). This TCR derives from a woman between 55 and 75 years old who had recovered from COVID-19. This sequence joins TRBV2 and TRBJ2-2, with D perhaps TRBD2 (5 bases). The CDR3 protein is CASNPDSGGELFF. The CDR3 DNA sequence: TGTGCCAGCAACCCGGACTCGGGAGGGGAGCTGTTTTTT.